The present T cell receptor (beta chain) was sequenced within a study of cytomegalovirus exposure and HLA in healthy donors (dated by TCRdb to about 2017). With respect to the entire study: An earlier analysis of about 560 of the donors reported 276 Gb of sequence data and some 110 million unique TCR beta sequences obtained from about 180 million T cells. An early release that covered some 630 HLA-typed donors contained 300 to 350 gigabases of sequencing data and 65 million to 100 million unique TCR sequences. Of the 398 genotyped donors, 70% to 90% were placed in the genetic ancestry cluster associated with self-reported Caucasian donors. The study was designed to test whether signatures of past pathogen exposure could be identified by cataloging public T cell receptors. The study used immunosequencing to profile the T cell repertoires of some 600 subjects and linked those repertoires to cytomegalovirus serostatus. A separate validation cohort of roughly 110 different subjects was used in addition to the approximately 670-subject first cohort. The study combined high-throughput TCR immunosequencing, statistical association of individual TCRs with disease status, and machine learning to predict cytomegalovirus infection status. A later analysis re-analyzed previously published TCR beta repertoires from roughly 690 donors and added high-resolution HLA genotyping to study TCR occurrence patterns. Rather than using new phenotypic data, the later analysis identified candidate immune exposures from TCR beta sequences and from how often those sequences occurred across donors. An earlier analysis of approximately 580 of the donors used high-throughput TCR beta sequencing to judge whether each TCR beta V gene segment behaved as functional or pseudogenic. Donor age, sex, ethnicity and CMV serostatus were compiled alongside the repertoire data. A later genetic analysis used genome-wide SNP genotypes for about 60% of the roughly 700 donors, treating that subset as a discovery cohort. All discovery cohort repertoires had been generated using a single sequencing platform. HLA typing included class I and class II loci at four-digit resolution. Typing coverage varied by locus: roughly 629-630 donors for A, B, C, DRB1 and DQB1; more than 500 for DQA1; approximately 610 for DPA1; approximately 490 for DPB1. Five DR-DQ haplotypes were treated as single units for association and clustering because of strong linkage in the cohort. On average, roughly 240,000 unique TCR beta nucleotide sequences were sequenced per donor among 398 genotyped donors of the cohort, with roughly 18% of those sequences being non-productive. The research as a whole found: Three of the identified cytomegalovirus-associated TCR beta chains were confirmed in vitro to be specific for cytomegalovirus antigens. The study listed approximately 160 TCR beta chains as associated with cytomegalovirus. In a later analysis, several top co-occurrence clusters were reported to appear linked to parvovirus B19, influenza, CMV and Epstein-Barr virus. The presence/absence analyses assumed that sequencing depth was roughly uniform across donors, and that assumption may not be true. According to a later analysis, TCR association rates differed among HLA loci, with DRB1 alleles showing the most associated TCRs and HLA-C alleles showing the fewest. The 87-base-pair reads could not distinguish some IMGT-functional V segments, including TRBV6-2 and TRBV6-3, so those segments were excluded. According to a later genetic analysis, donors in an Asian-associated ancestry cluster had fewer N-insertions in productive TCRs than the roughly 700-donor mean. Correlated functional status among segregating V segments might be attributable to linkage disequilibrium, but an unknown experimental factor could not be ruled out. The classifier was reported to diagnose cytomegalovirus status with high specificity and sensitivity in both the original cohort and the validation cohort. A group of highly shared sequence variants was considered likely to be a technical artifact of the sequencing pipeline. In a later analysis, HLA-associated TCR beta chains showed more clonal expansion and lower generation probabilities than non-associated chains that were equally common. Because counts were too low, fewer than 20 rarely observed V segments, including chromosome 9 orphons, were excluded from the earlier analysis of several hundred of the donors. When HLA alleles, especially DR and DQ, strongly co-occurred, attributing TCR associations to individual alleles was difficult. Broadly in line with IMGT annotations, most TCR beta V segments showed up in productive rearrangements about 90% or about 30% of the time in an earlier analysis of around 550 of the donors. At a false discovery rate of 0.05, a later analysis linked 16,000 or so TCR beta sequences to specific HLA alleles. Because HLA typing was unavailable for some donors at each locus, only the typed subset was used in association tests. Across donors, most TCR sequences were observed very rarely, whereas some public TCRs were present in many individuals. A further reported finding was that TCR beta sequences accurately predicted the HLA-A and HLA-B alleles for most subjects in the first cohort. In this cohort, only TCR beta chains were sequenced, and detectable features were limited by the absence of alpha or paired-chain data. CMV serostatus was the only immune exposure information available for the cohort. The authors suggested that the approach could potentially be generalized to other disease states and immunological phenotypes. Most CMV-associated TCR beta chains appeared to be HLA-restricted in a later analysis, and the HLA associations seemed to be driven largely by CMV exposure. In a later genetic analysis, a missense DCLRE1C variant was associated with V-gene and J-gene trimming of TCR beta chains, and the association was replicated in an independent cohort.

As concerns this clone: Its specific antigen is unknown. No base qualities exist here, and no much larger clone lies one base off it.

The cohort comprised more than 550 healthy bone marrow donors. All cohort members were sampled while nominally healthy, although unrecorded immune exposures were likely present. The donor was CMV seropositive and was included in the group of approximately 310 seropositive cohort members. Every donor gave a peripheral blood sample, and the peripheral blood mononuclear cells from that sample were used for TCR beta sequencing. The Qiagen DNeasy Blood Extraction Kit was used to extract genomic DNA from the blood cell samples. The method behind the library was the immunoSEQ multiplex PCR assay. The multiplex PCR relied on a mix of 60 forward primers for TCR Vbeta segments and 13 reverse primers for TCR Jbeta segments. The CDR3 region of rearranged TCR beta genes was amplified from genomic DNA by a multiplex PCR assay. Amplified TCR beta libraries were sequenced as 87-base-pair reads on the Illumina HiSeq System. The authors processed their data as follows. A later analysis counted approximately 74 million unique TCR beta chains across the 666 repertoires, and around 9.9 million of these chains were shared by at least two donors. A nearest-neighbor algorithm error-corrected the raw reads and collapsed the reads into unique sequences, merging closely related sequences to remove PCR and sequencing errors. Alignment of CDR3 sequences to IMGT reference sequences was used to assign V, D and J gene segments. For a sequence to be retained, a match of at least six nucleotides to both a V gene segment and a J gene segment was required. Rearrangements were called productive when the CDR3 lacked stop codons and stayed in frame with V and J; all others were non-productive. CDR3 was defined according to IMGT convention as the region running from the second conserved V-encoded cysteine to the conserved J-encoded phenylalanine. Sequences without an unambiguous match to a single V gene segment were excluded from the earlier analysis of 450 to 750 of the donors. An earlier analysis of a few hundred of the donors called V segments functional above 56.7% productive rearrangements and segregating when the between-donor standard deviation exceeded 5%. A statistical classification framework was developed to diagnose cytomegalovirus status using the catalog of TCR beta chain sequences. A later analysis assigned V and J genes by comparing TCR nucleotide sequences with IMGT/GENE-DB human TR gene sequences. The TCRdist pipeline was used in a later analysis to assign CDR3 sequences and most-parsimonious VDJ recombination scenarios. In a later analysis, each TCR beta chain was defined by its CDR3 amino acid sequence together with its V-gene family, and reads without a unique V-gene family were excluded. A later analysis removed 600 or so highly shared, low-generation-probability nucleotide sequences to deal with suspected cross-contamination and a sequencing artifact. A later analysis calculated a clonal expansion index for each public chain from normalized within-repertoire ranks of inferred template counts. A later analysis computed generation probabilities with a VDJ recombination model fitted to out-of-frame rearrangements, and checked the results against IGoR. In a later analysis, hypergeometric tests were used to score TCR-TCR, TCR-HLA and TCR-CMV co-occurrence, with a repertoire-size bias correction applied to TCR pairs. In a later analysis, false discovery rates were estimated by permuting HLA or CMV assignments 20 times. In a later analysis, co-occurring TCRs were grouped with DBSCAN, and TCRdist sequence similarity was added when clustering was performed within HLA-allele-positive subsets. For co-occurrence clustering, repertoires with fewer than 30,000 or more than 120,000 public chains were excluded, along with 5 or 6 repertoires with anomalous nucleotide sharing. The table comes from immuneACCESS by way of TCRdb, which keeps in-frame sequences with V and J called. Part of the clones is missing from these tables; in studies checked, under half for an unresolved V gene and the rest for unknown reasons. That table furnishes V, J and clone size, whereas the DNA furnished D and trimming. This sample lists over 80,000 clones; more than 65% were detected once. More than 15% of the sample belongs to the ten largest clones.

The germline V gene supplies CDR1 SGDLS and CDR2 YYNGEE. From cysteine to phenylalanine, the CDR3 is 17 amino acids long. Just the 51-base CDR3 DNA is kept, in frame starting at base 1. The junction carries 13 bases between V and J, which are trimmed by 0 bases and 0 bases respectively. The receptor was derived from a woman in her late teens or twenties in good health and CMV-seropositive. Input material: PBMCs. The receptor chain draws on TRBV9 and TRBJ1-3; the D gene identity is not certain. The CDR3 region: CASSVGAVSYSGNTIYF. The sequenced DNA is TGTGCCAGCAGCGTAGGTGCAGTGTCTTACTCTGGAAACACCATATATTTT.